The sequence of this T cell receptor beta chain was determined in a study of blood T cell repertoires in COVID-19. Germline V gives CDR1 MNHEY, CDR2 SMNVEV (reference sequence). The CDR3 loop spans 15 amino acids. With 2 bases clipped from V and 10 bases from J, the junction kept 4 bases outside the gene matches. Here immunoSEQ multiplex PCR was the method, and the copy in TCRdb shows in-frame clones only, minus some. The sample lists 400,000 to 550,000 clones, roughly 87% occurring once. The chain employs TRBV27 and TRBJ1-6; 11 bases are a match to TRBD1. Sample: PBMCs or T cells enriched from blood (not recorded which). The sequence derives from a woman aged 18-29 years with acute COVID-19. The CDR3 reads CASSLRTGGWSPLHF. CDR3 DNA sequence: TGTGCCAGCAGTTTAAGGACAGGGGGCTGGTCACCCCTCCACTTT.